The present T cell receptor (beta chain) was sequenced within a study of neurological immune-mediated disorders. Germline V lookup: CDR1 SGHRS, CDR2 YFSETQ. This CDR3 spans 14 amino acids. V lost 0 bases to trimming and J lost 0 bases, with 7 bases between them. This clonotype has at least ten counts. Its specificity is unknown. Findings and limits, study-wide: Subjects shared no identical expanded-clone CDR3 amino acid sequences, suggesting private TCR-beta repertoires in all groups.

The method for making cDNA was 5'RACE, and it used 10-nucleotide random UMIs. TCRdb ran MiXCR on the 5' RACE reads and lists one entry per CDR3 protein. Among about 41,000 distinct CDR3 sequences listed, more than 12% were seen once. The J gene is TRBJ2-7, the V gene TRBV5-1, with a weak D call TRBD2 (6 bases). The sample comprised CD4+ T cells from blood. The sequence was collected from a woman aged 55-69 years with HTLV-1-associated myelopathy (HAM/TSP). Here the CDR3 DNA reads TGCGCCAGCAGCTTGGAGCGGGCCTCCTACGAGCAGTACTTC. It is translated as CASSLERASYEQYF. The whole variable domain, remainder taken from reference TRBV5-1 and TRBJ2-7, is KAGVTQTPRYLIKTRGQQVTLSCSPISGHRSVSWYQQTPGQGLQFLFEYFSETQRNKGNFPGRFSGRQFSNSRSEMNVSTLELGDSALYLCASSLERASYEQYFGPGTRLTVT.